The clone carrying this T cell receptor beta chain was recorded a few times. Antigen: not known. The record originates from a study of radiation and T cells in renal cell carcinoma. The study's findings and limits: In blood, top tumor clones expanded by 2 weeks, shrinking by 4.

Germline-derived CDR1 and CDR2 are MGHRA and YSYEKL. The CDR3 spans 16 residues. Unmatched junction bases numbered 6, after V lost 1 base and J lost 4 bases. This table comes from immunoSEQ multiplex PCR, and its TCRdb copy is limited to in-frame clones, with some not included. Counted here are 160,000 or so clones, about 91% occurring once; the ten biggest clones make up approximately 12%. Time point described: blood 2 weeks post-SBRT. Treatment indicated: 15 Gy SBRT to primary tumor, nephrectomy 4 weeks later. Blood was sampled at baseline, 2 weeks and 4 weeks after SBRT. Material: blood, obtained from a patient whose treatment included radiotherapy and nephrectomy. V is TRBV4-1 and J is TRBJ2-7, with TRBD2 matching 11 bases. The TCR was taken from a woman aged 45-59 years with renal cell carcinoma. As DNA, the CDR3 is TGCGCCAGCAGCCAAGGCCCCACTAGCGGGGGTTACGAGCAGTACTTC. This codes for CASSQGPTSGGYEQYF.